This TCR beta chain was recorded in a study of preoperative IRX-2 immunotherapy in early breast cancer. Using immunoSEQ multiplex PCR, the repertoire was profiled, and TCRdb retains in-frame clones only, with some absent. The sample lists roughly 42,000 clones; roughly 80% were seen once. Sample treatment: preoperative locoregional IRX-2 cytokine immunotherapy. Preoperative locoregional IRX-2 cytokine immunotherapy was tested in the phase Ib source study. Germline CDR1 reads MNHGY; CDR2 reads SAAAGT. V lost 5 bases, J lost 6 bases, and 6 bases stayed unmatched. CDR3 length: 14 residues. This sequence originates from a human donor with breast cancer. The sample here was tumor tissue, taken after IRX-2 immunotherapy. The chain employs TRBV6-8 and TRBJ1-5; TRBD1 matches at 8 bases. The CDR3 DNA reads as TGTGCCAGCAGTACAGGGGGAAGGACTCAGCCCCAGCATTTT. It specifies CASSTGGRTQPQHF.